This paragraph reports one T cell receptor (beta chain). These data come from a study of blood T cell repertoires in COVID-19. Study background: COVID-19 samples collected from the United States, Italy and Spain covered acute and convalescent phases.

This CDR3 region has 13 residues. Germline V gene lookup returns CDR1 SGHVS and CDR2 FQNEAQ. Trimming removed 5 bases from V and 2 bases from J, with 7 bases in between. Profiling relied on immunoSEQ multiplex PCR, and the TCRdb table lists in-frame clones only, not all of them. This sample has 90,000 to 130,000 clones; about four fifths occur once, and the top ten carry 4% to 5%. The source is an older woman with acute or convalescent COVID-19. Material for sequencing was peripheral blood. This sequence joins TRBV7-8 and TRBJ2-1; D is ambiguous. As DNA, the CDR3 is TGTGCCAGCAGCCCCGAGACCTACAATGAGCAGTTCTTC. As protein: CASSPETYNEQFF.